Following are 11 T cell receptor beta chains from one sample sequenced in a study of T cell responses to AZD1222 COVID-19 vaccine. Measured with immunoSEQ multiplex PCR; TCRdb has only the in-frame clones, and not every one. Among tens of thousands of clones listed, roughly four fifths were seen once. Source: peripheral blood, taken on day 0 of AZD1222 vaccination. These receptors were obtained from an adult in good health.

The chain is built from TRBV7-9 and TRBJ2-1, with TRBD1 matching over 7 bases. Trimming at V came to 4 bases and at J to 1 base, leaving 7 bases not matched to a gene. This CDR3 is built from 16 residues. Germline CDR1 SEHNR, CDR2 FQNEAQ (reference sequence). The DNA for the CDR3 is TGTGCCAGCAGCTCCTGGGACAGTCAGTCCTACAATGAGCAGTTCTTC. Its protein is CASSSWDSQSYNEQFF.

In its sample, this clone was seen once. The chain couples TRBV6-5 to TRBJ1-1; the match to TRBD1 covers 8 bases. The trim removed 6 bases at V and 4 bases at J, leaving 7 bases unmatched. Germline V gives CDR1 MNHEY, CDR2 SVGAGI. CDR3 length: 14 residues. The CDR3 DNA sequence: TGTGCCAGCAGAACAGGGGGAGGGAGCACTGAAGCTTTCTTT. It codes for CASRTGGGSTEAFF.

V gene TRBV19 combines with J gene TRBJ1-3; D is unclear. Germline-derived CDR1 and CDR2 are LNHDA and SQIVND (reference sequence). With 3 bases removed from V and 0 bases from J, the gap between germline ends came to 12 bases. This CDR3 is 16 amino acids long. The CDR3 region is CASSIGPGNSGNTIYF. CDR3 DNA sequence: TGTGCCAGTAGTATTGGCCCCGGAAACTCTGGAAACACCATATATTTT.

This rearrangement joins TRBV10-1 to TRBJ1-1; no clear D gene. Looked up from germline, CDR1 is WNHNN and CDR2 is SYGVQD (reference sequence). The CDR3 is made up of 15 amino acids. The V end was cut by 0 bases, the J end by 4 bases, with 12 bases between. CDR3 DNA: TGCGCCAGCAGTGAGTCGACCGCGGGAATCACTGAAGCTTTCTTT. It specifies CASSESTAGITEAFF.

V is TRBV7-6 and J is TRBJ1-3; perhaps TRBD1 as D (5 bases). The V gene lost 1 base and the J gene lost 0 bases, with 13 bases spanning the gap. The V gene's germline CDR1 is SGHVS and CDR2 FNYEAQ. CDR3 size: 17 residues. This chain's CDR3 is CASSLVPSGGSGNTIYF. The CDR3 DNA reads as TGTGCCAGCAGCTTAGTCCCATCCGGGGGCTCTGGAAACACCATATATTTT. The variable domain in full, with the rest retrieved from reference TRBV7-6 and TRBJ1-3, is GAGVSQSPRYKVTKRGQDVALRCDPISGHVSLYWYRQALGQGPEFLTYFNYEAQQDKSGLPNDRFSAERPEGSISTLTIQRTEQRDSAMYRCASSLVPSGGSGNTIYFGEGSWLTVV.

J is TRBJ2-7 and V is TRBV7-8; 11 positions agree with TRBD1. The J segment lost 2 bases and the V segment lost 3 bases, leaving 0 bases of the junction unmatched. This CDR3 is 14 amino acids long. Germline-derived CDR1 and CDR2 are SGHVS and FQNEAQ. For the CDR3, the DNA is TGTGCCAGCAGCTTGGGACAGGGGGCCTACGAGCAGTACTTC. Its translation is CASSLGQGAYEQYF. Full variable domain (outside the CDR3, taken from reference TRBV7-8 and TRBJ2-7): GAGVSQSPRYKVAKRGQDVALRCDPISGHVSLFWYQQALGQGPEFLTYFQNEAQLDKSGLPSDRFFAERPEGSVSTLKIQRTQQEDSAVYLCASSLGQGAYEQYFGPGTRLTVT.

In DNA, the CDR3 is TGTGCCAGCAGCCCGGACAGGGCCGGGGAGCTGTTTTTT. It encodes CASSPDRAGELFF. The rearrangement links TRBV5-6 to TRBJ2-2; 8 bases are a match to TRBD1. Germline trimming cut 4 bases from V and 6 bases from J; bases unmatched to any gene: 2. Germline CDR1 SGHDT, CDR2 YYEEEE. The length of the CDR3 is 13 residues.

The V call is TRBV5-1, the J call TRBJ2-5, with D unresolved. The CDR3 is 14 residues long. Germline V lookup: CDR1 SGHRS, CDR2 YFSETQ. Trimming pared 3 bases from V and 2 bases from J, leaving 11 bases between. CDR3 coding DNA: TGCGCCAGCAGCTGGGCTAGTCGGCAAGAGACCCAGTACTTC. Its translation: CASSWASRQETQYF.

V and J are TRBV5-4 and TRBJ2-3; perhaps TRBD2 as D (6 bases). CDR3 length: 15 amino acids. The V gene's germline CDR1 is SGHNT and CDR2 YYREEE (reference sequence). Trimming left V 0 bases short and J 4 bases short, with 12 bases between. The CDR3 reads CASSLAAGISDTQYF. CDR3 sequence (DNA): TGTGCCAGCAGCTTGGCCGCGGGGATCTCAGATACGCAGTATTTT.

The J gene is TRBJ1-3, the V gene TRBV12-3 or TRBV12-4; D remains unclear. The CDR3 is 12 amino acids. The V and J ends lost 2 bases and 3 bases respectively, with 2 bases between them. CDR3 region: CASSLNGNTIYF. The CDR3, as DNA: TGTGCCAGCAGTTTAAATGGAAACACCATATATTTT.

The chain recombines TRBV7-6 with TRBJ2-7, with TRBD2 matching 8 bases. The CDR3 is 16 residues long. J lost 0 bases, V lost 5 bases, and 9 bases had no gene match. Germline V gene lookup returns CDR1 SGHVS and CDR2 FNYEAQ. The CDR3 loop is CASSLTTGGFSYEQYF. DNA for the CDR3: TGTGCCAGCAGCCTTACGACGGGGGGGTTCTCCTACGAGCAGTACTTC.